A selection of T cell receptor beta chains follows, all from one sample in a study of T cell responses to AZD1222 COVID-19 vaccine. The method was immunoSEQ multiplex PCR; TCRdb's version includes in-frame clones alone and lacks a portion of them. The sample includes tens of thousands of clones, approximately 83% seen only once; the top ten take roughly a sixth. Sequencing used peripheral blood, obtained on day 0 of AZD1222 vaccination. The origin of the receptors is an adult in good health. Both conserved end residues are part of each CDR3. A D gene is named only where the DNA matches it firmly.

d_call | v_call | cdr3_aa
TRBD2 | TRBV27 | CASSSSSGRGYNEQFF
NA | TRBV7-9 | CASSFGTYEQYF
TRBD1 | TRBV19 | CASNGRGPSGELFF
TRBD1 | TRBV2 | CASSLGQNSYNEQFF
NA | TRBV21-1 | CASSIRQAENNEQFF
TRBD1 | TRBV14 | CASSQVGTGVFGDTQYF
TRBD1 | TRBV19 | CASSRDRSNQPQHF
TRBD1 | TRBV18 | CASSHIQGSRETQYF
TRBD2 | TRBV5-8 | CASSLVLAGGPYNEQFF
TRBD1 | TRBV28 | CASGQGDNEQFF
NA | TRBV9 | CASSVTGLLGYTF
NA | TRBV28 | CASSIWGNTIYF
TRBD2 | TRBV6-2/TRBV6-3 | CASSYSIAGVRNNEQFF
NA | TRBV6-6 | CASSYYAGDFYGYTF
NA | TRBV12-3/TRBV12-4 | CASRTNTEAFF
NA | TRBV30 | CAWSVGGSGYTF
TRBD1 | TRBV5-4 | CASSLDGTVEKLFF
NA | TRBV7-8 | CASSLFSRSALWVGRKNTEAFF
NA | TRBV5-6 | CASSPNRALGYGYTF
NA | TRBV18 | CASSEGSPYGYTF
NA | TRBV27 | CASSLSRDTSPLHF
NA | TRBV5-1 | CASSAGQFSEAFF
TRBD1 | TRBV28 | CASTPGQGHTEAFF
NA | TRBV6-5 | CASRPVRDSPLHF
NA | TRBV4-2 | CASSQQGPSYEQYF
TRBD2 | TRBV24-1 | CATSDPGGAGGPWYNEQFF
TRBD1 | TRBV4-1 | CASSPGTGVYEQYF
NA | TRBV6-6 | CASSYRGGEEKLFF
NA | TRBV7-2 | CASSLAGTDLYEQYF
NA | TRBV10-3 | CAIRPVADTGELFF
NA | TRBV4-1 | CASSQLPGETYEQYF
NA | TRBV12-3/TRBV12-4 | CASRLFMGEQYF
NA | TRBV28 | CASSLNRANSPLHF
TRBD1 | TRBV15 | CATSRARGRGETQYF
NA | TRBV28 | CASSSISQGDSNQPQHF
NA | TRBV18 | CASSPLPTGGGTDTQYF
NA | TRBV19 | CASSIVAGSTDTQYF
NA | TRBV2 | CASSERDRAGNTIYF
NA | TRBV6-5 | CASSYWGVGGNTEAFF
NA | TRBV19 | CASSLGTNNSPLHF
TRBD1 | TRBV28 | CASSGQQGLETQYF
TRBD2 | TRBV11-2 | CASSLESTSGRAGTYEQYF
NA | TRBV11-1 | CASSLKGWSSPLHF
NA | TRBV4-2 | CASSQEEGRTNEKLFF
NA | TRBV4-1 | CASSEGTTHSGWTF
TRBD1 | TRBV19 | CASSMRTGTGYEAFF
NA | TRBV3-1/TRBV3-2 | CASSHNNQPQHF
TRBD1 | TRBV28 | CASSGSGQGGRTNEKLFF
TRBD1 | TRBV2 | CASSEVLEDRVWGPYTEAFF
NA | TRBV5-1 | CASSGDWVKAFF
NA | TRBV14 | CASSSRRGTGELFF
TRBD1 | TRBV18 | CASSPPGQLYEQYF
NA | TRBV11-3 | CASSPGRSWDEQFF
NA | TRBV2 | CASSQRGSSYEQYF
NA | TRBV10-3 | CAISELGEEEAFF
TRBD1 | TRBV4-3 | CASSQNPPGQGQETQYF
TRBD1 | TRBV28 | CASRTSGQSIYSNQPQHF
NA | TRBV14 | CASSPQGDGNEKLFF
TRBD2 | TRBV3-1/TRBV3-2 | CASSQGGGSKTGELFF
NA | TRBV9 | CASSEGNRNSPLHF